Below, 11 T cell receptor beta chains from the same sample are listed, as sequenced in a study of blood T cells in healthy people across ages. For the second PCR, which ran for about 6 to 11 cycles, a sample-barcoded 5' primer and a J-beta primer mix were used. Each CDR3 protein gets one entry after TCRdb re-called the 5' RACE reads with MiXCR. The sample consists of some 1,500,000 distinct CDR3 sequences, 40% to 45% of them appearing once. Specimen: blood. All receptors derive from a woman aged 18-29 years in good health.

The CDR3 here is CASSLTSFSYEQYF. The CDR3, as DNA: TGTGCCAGCAGCTTGACTAGTTTTTCCTACGAGCAGTACTTC. The chain links TRBV7-2 to TRBJ2-7; tentative D call: TRBD2 (6 bases). The germline V gene has CDR1 SGHTA and CDR2 FQGNSA. This CDR3 is built from 14 residues. V was pared by 3 bases and J by 1 base, with 10 bases between.

The CDR3 sequence: CASSSHEGYEQYF. The CDR3 DNA reads as TGTGCCAGCAGCTCCCATGAGGGTTACGAGCAGTACTTC. This chain links TRBV9 with TRBJ2-7, with D possibly being TRBD2 (5 bases). Germline V gene data show CDR1 as SGDLS and CDR2 as YYNGEE. V shed 4 bases and J shed 4 bases, with 12 bases lying between them. This CDR3 has 13 residues. The whole variable domain, remainder taken from reference TRBV9 and TRBJ2-7, is DSGVTQTPKHLITATGQRVTLRCSPRSGDLSVYWYQQSLDQGLQFLIQYYNGEERAKGNILERFSAQQFPDLHSELNLSSLELGDSALYFCASSSHEGYEQYFGPGTRLTVT.

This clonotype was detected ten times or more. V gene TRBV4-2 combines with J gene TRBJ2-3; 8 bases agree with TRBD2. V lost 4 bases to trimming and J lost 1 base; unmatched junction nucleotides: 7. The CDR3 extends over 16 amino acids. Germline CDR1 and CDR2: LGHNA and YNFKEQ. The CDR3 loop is CASSPRGLAGTDTQYF. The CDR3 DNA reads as TGTGCCAGCAGCCCGAGAGGACTAGCTGGCACAGATACGCAGTATTTT.

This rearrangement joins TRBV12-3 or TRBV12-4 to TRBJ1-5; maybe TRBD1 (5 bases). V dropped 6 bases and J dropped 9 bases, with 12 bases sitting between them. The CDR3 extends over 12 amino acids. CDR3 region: CASSLGGTPQHF. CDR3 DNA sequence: TGTGCCAGCAGCCTGGGGGGGACGCCCCAGCATTTT.

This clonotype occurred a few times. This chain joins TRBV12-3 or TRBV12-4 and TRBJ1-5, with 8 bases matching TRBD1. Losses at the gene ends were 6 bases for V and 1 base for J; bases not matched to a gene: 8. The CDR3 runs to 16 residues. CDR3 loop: CASSSRGLLSNQPQHF. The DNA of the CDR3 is TGTGCCAGCAGCTCCAGGGGGCTGTTGAGCAATCAGCCCCAGCATTTT.

DNA of the CDR3: TGTGCCAGCAGCTTAGGGGGCAGCTCAGCAGCCAAAAACATTCAGTACTTC. It codes for CASSLGGSSAAKNIQYF. The rearrangement links TRBV7-2 to TRBJ2-7, with D maybe TRBD1 (5 bases). Matching the DNA end better, TRBJ2-4 makes the J call doubtful. Germline loops: CDR1 SGHTA, CDR2 FQGNSA. The CDR3 is 17 amino acids.

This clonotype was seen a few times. The CDR3 sequence is CASSLTGTSAYEQYF. Written as DNA, the CDR3 is TGTGCCAGCAGCCTGACCGGGACTAGCGCCTACGAGCAGTACTTC. This chain connects TRBV7-9 to TRBJ2-4; 10 bases align to TRBD2. With the DNA end fitting TRBJ2-7 better, the J assignment may be wrong. The CDR3 sequence is 15 residues long. Germline assignment: CDR1 SEHNR and CDR2 FQNEAQ (reference sequence).

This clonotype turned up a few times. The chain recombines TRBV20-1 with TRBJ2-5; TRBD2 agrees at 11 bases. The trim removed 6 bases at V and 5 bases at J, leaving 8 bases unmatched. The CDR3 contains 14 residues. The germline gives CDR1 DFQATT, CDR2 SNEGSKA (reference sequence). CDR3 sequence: CSAVSGGAGETQYF. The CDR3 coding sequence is TGCAGTGCCGTTAGCGGGGGGGCTGGTGAGACCCAGTACTTC.

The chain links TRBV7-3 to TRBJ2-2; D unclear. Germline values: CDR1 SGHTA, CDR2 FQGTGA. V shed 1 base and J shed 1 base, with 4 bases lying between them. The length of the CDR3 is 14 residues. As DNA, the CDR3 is TGTGCCAGCAGCTTAAATGTGAACACCGGGGAGCTGTTTTTT. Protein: CASSLNVNTGELFF.

In nucleotides, the CDR3 is TGCGCCAGCAGCCAGGGAACTAGCGGGAGACCCCGACCTGAGCAGTTCTTC. It translates to CASSQGTSGRPRPEQFF. The rearrangement joins TRBV4-1 to TRBJ2-1; 11 bases are shared with TRBD2. The V gene's germline CDR1 is MGHRA and CDR2 YSYEKL. V was clipped by 3 bases and J by 9 bases; unmatched bases: 13. The CDR3 runs to 17 residues.

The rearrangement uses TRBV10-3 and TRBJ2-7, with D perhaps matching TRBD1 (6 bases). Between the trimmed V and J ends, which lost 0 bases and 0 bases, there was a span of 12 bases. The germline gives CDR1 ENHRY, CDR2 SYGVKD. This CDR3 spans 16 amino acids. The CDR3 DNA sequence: TGTGCCATCAGTGAGTCGAGGTCGACAGGCTCCTACGAGCAGTACTTC. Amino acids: CAISESRSTGSYEQYF.